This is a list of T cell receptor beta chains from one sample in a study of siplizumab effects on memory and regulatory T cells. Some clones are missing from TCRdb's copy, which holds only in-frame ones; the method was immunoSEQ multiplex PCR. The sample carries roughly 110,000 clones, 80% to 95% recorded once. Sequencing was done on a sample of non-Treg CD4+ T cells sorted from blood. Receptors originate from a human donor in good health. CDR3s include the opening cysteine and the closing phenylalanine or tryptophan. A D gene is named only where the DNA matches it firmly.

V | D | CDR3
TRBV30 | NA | CAWSRQGATYEQYF
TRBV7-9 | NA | CASSLGGAAGETQYF
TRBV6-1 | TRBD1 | CASRSPGTATYEQYF
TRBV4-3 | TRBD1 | CASSQGAGQGGNYGYTF
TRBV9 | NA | CASSSQQGIETQYF
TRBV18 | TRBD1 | CASSSGQGSYEQYF
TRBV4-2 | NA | CASSQVTDSPLHF
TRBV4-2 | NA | CASSAGDPYNSPLHF
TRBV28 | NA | CASSLRRYYGGEKLFF
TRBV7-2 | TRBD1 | CASSPGPDRVDYGYTF
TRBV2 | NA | CASSELGPGPQHF
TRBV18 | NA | CASSPGLGNTIYF
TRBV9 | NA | CASSYGPEGDNSPLHF
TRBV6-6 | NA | CASSYSSFKGGNTIYF
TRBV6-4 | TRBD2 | CASSDSASGGTDTQYF
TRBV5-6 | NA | CASSLGFIEAFF
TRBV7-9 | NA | CASSHNSPLGGNIQYF
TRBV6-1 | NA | CASSEKVAAWSYNSPLHF
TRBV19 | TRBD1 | CASTRTGLEKLFF
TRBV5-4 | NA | CASSPNSDPIYEQYF
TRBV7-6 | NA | CASVGGGDYEQYF
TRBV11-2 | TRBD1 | CASSLAWTGNTEAFF
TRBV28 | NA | CARHKRAGYGYTF
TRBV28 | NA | CASLRGGEAFF
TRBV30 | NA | CAWSVLSGYNEQYF
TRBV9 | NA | CASSAITGTEAFF
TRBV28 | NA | CASSFLASGANVLTF
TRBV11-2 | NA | CASSLDPAGRGTQYF
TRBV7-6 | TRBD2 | CASSPAGTDTQYF
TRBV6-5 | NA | CASSTTDTNYGYTF
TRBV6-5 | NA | CATYTGNYGYTF
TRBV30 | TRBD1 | CAWRRQGATETQYF
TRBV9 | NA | CASSEHTFSGTRETQYF
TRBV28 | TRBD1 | CASSLLDRDWDEQFF
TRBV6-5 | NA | CASSPQGLGDTQYF
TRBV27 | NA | CASSLWGSQTNEKLFF
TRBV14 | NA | CATSPVQYF
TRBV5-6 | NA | CASSLGINSNQPQHF
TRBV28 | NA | CASSLQGNTIYF
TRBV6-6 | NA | CASSYSGGVSYEQYF
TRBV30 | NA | CAWTKGAYEQYF
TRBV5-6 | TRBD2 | CASSLWGTSVTSTDTQYF
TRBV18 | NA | CASSPPRGTSTDTQYF
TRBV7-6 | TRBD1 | CASSLGTGTVSGANVLTF
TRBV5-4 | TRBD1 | CASSSTGQGLRDTQYF
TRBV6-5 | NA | CASSSGISGNTIYF
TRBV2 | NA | CATYRDGRYEQYF
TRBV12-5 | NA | CASGYTGAGPQHF
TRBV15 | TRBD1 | CATSRSPGQGIQETQYF
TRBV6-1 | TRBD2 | CAGKSGGKNIQYF
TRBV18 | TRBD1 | CASCGDRGGTGNSPLHF
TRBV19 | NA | CASLNRGGEGAFF